These 19 T cell receptor beta chains share one sample of origin, sequenced in a study of beta chain features in type 1 diabetes. The study, taken as a whole, reports: Shorter TCRB CDR3s, moderately but significantly so, marked every one of the four CD4+ subsets in Type 1 diabetes patients.

Reverse transcription of all isolated RNA meant that expressed TCRB transcripts were sequenced. Profiling relied on immunoSEQ multiplex PCR, and the TCRdb table lists in-frame clones only, not all of them. In the table there are over 300,000 clones, about a tenth of which are singletons. These receptors lack a known antigen. The sequenced sample consisted of central memory CD4+ T cells from blood. The receptors here all came from a man aged 25 to 40 with type 1 diabetes.

The rearrangement links TRBV7-9 to TRBJ2-1; no clear D gene. Germline V gene data show CDR1 as SEHNR and CDR2 as FQNEAQ (reference sequence). The CDR3 totals 13 residues. Trimming stripped 1 base from V and 8 bases from J, with 9 bases between. This CDR3 is CASSLGGGDEQFF. The CDR3 DNA sequence: TGTGCCAGCAGCTTAGGCGGTGGGGATGAGCAGTTCTTC.

This clone has only a few counts. This chain links TRBV7-2 with TRBJ2-7; 8 nucleotides agree with TRBD1. Per the germline V gene, CDR1 is SGHTA and CDR2 is FQGNSA. The CDR3 sequence is 13 residues long. V gave up 3 bases and J gave up 3 bases; unmatched junction bases: 1. CDR3 in amino acids: CASSFTGGYEQYF. DNA for the CDR3: TGTGCCAGCAGCTTTACAGGGGGCTACGAGCAGTACTTC.

The chain combines TRBV7-9 with TRBJ2-2; D is uncertain. The V gene's germline CDR1 is SEHNR and CDR2 FQNEAQ (reference sequence). The CDR3 runs 14 residues. The V end was cut by 5 bases, the J end by 7 bases, with 14 bases between. The CDR3 is CASSTQAILGELFF. The CDR3 coding sequence is TGTGCCAGCAGCACTCAGGCTATCCTCGGGGAGCTGTTTTTT. Full variable domain (outside the CDR3, taken from reference TRBV7-9 and TRBJ2-2): DTGVSQNPRHKITKRGQNVTFRCDPISEHNRLYWYRQTLGQGPEFLTYFQNEAQLEKSRLLSDRFSAERPKGSFSTLEIQRTEQGDSAMYLCASSTQAILGELFFGEGSRLTVL.

The chain links TRBV28 to TRBJ2-7; D possibly uses TRBD1 or TRBD2 (6 bases each). The V end was cut by 3 bases, the J end by 3 bases, with 12 bases between. The CDR3 runs to 14 residues. Germline CDR1 is MDHEN and CDR2 is SYDVKM. The CDR3 DNA reads TGTGCCAGCAGTTTCCACGGGGGCGGCTACGAGCAGTACTTC. Protein: CASSFHGGGYEQYF.

This clone showed up just a few times. This chain uses TRBV5-1 with TRBJ2-7, with 8 nucleotides matching TRBD2. The CDR3 spans 16 residues. Looked up from germline, CDR1 is SGHRS and CDR2 is YFSETQ. The V segment lost 4 bases and the J segment 3 bases; nucleotides outside the gene matches: 12. CDR3 in amino acids: CASSPGGSGTGYEQYF. CDR3 nucleotides: TGCGCCAGCAGCCCGGGTGGTAGCGGGACTGGCTACGAGCAGTACTTC.

In this sample, this clone turned up a few times. The chain has TRBV7-9 and TRBJ1-1; D gene unclear. The V gene's germline CDR1 is SEHNR and CDR2 FQNEAQ (reference sequence). CDR3 length: 14 amino acids. The germline V and J ends were trimmed by 1 base and 2 bases, with 8 bases remaining between them. In DNA, the CDR3 is TGTGCCAGCAGCTTAGTAATGTCCAACACTGAAGCTTTCTTT. This encodes CASSLVMSNTEAFF.

This clone was seen only a few times. V and J are TRBV28 and TRBJ2-3; either TRBD1 or TRBD2 may fit D (5 bases each). The CDR3 totals 14 residues. Germline loops: CDR1 MDHEN, CDR2 SYDVKM. Trimming shortened V by 6 bases and J by 5 bases, and 15 bases separated the two germline ends. The CDR3 DNA reads TGTGCCAGCAGGGGATGGGGGTCTAAAGATACGCAGTATTTT. Protein: CASRGWGSKDTQYF. Variable domain in full (rest from reference TRBV28 and TRBJ2-3): DVKVTQSSRYLVKRTGEKVFLECVQDMDHENMFWYRQDPGLGLRLIYFSYDVKMKEKGDIPEGYSVSREKKERFSLILESASTNQTSMYLCASRGWGSKDTQYFGPGTRLTVL.

In its sample, this clone was seen many times. The chain carries TRBV2 and TRBJ2-1; 9 nucleotides line up with TRBD1. V dropped 7 bases and J dropped 5; count of bases not matched to a gene: 6. Germline values: CDR1 SNHLY, CDR2 FYNNEI. CDR3 length equals 14 residues. The CDR3 spells CASIGDRVHNEQFF. The CDR3 region has the DNA TGTGCCAGCATCGGGGACAGGGTCCACAATGAGCAGTTCTTC.

This clone was counted at least ten times. The chain joins TRBV7-9 to TRBJ1-4; D is possibly TRBD1 (5 bases). Germline assignment: CDR1 SEHNR and CDR2 FQNEAQ (reference sequence). V was shortened by 4 bases and J by 5 bases, with 17 bases between the two germline ends. The CDR3 consists of 16 residues. CDR3 nucleotides: TGTGCCAGCAGCTCCTCGGGGACTGCCCGAAATGAAAAACTGTTTTTT. It is translated as CASSSSGTARNEKLFF.

The chain has TRBV10-3 and TRBJ2-2; D not certain. This CDR3 is 14 amino acids long. Germline V gene lookup returns CDR1 ENHRY and CDR2 SYGVKD. With 3 bases removed from V and 0 bases from J, the gap between germline ends came to 5 bases. The CDR3 spells CAISDPSNTGELFF. CDR3 bases: TGTGCCATCAGTGATCCTTCGAACACCGGGGAGCTGTTTTTT.

The sample holds many counts of this clone. Here the CDR3 DNA reads TGTGCCAGCAGTTTAAGGACAGGGGGTGAAAAACTGTTTTTT. Protein product: CASSLRTGGEKLFF. The V call is TRBV27, the J call TRBJ1-4; 10 bases match TRBD1. The germline gives CDR1 MNHEY, CDR2 SMNVEV (reference sequence). The CDR3 has 14 amino acids. The ends lost 2 bases at V and 7 bases at J; junction bases unmatched: 1.

In its sample, this clone was seen a few times. The V call is TRBV11-3, the J call TRBJ2-1, with D perhaps TRBD2 (7 bases). Between the trimmed V and J ends, which lost 3 bases and 4 bases, there was a span of 16 bases. The germline V gene encodes CDR1 SGHNT and CDR2 YENEEA. The length of the CDR3 is 16 residues. Here the CDR3 reads CASSFDGTTGYNEQFF. The CDR3 DNA reads TGTGCCAGCAGCTTCGACGGGACTACAGGGTACAATGAGCAGTTCTTC.

This clone was recorded a few times. The rearrangement uses TRBV30 and TRBJ2-4, with D perhaps matching TRBD2 (7 bases). Looked up from germline, CDR1 is GTSNPN and CDR2 is SVGIG (reference sequence). Trimming removed 0 bases at V and 5 bases at J, with 11 bases between. This CDR3 region has 14 residues. The CDR3 bases are TGTGCCTGGAGTGTTGGGGGGGCAGAAAACATTCAGTACTTC. Encoded protein: CAWSVGGAENIQYF.

This clone was recorded many times. The chain employs TRBV5-4 and TRBJ2-5; D is unclear. V lost 2 bases to trimming and J lost 0 bases, with 8 bases between them. Per germline, CDR1 SGHNT and CDR2 YYREEE (reference sequence). The CDR3 is 14 amino acids. The CDR3 protein is CASSFPGNQETQYF. CDR3 in DNA: TGTGCCAGCAGCTTTCCGGGCAACCAAGAGACCCAGTACTTC.

The sample holds a few counts of this clone. The rearrangement joins TRBV20-1 to TRBJ1-1; unclear D gene. There are 11 residues in the CDR3. V gave up 6 bases and J gave up 5 bases, with 10 bases separating them. The germline CDR1 and CDR2 sequences are DFQATT and SNEGSKA (reference sequence). Here the CDR3 reads CSALGRTEAFF. CDR3 sequence (DNA): TGCAGTGCCCTCGGTCGGACTGAAGCTTTCTTT.

This clone was found a few times. The chain uses TRBV2 and TRBJ2-5; 8 nucleotides agree with TRBD2. J lost 5 bases, V lost 1 base, and 6 bases had no gene match. Per germline, CDR1 SNHLY and CDR2 FYNNEI. The CDR3 spans 15 residues. Written as DNA, the CDR3 is TGTGCCAGCAGTGAAGGGTTAGCGGGGCACGAGACCCAGTACTTC. Translation gives CASSEGLAGHETQYF.

This sequence joins TRBV28 and TRBJ1-5; D not certain. This CDR3 is built from 11 residues. Germline V gene data show CDR1 as MDHEN and CDR2 as SYDVKM. V lost 8 bases and J lost 4, with 6 bases in between. CDR3 sequence reads: CASEGNQPQHF. CDR3 in DNA: TGTGCCAGCGAAGGGAATCAGCCCCAGCATTTT.

The table lists this clone with a few counts. This sequence joins TRBV27 and TRBJ1-1, with D unclear. This CDR3 has 14 amino acids. Germline assignment: CDR1 MNHEY and CDR2 SMNVEV (reference sequence). The ends were cut back, 3 bases at V and 4 bases at J, with 12 bases in the middle. The DNA of the CDR3 is TGTGCCAGCAGTTTTACCAGGTTGGGCACTGAAGCTTTCTTT. It yields the protein CASSFTRLGTEAFF.

V and J are TRBV5-4 and TRBJ2-7; TRBD1 agrees at 9 bases. V shed 4 bases and J 2 bases; nucleotides not matched to a gene: 7. The CDR3 length is 15 residues. Germline V gene sequence: CDR1 SGHNT, CDR2 YYREEE (reference sequence). CDR3 nucleotides: TGTGCCAGCAGCGTGGGACAGGGCCAAACCTACGAGCAGTACTTC. Its protein is CASSVGQGQTYEQYF.